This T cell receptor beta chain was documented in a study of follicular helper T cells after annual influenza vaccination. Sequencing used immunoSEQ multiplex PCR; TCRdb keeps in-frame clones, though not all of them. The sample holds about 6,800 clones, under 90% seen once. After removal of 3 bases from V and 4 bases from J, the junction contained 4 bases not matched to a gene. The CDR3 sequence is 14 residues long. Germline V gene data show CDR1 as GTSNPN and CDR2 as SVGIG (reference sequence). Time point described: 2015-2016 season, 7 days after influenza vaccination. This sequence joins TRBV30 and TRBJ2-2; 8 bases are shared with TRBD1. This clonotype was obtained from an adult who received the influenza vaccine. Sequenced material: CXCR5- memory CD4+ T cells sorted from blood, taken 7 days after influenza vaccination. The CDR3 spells CAWRRTGTTGELFF. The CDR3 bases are TGTGCCTGGAGGCGGACAGGGACCACCGGGGAGCTGTTTTTT.